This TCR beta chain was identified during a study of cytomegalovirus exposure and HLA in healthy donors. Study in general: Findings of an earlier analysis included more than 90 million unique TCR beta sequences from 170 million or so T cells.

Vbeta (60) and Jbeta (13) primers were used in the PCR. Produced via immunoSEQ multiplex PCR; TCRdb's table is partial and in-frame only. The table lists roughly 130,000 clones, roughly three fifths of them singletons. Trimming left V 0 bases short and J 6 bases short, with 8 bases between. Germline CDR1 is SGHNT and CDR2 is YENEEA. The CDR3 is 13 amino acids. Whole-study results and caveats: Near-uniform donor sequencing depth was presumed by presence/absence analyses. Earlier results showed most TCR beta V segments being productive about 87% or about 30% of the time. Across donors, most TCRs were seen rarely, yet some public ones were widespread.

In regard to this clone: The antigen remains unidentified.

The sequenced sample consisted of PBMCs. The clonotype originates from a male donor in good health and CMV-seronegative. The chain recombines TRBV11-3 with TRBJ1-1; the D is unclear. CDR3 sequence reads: CASSLDPPAEAFF. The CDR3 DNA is TGTGCCAGCAGCTTAGATCCGCCAGCTGAAGCTTTCTTT.